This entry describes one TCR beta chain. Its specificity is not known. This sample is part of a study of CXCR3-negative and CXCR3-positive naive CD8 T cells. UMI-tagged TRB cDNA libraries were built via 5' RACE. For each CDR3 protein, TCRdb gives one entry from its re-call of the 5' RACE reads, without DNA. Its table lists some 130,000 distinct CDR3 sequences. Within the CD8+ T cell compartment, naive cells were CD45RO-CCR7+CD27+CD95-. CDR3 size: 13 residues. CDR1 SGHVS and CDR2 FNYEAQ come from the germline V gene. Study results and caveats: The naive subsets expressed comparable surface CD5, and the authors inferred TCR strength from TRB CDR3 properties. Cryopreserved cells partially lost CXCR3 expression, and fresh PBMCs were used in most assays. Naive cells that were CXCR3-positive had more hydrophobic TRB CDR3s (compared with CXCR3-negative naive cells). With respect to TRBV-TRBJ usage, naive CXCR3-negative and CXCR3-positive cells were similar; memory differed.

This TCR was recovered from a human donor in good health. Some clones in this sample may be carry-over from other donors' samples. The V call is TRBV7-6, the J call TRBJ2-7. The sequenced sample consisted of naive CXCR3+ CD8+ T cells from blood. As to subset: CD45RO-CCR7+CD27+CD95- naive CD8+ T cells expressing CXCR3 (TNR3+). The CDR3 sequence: CASSWGPTYEQYF.